The 28 T cell receptor beta chains reported below all come from one sample, sequenced in a study of identical twins. In TCRdb, the 5' RACE reads were re-called with MiXCR into one record per CDR3 protein. Altogether roughly 720,000 distinct CDR3 sequences are present, around a sixth being singletons, with the ten largest covering around 13%. The sample was also reused in another study, on T cells expressing NK-cell markers.

The sequencing sample was made of PBMCs. These receptors were taken from a young woman in good health.

This clonotype was detected many times. The chain has TRBV12-3 or TRBV12-4 and TRBJ2-2; no firm D call. CDR3 length equals 15 residues. With 1 base removed from V and 4 bases from J, the gap between germline ends came to 10 bases. DNA of the CDR3: TGTGCCAGCAGTTTAGACGCGGCAGCCACCGGGGAGCTGTTTTTT. It codes for CASSLDAAATGELFF.

This clonotype showed up just once. The V call is TRBV3-1, the J call TRBJ1-2; D remains ambiguous. The CDR3 length is 13 residues. V lost 1 base and J lost 8, with 11 bases in between. Germline V gene lookup returns CDR1 LGHDT and CDR2 YNNKEL (reference sequence). The CDR3 spells CASSQVRLSGYTF. In DNA form, the CDR3 reads TGTGCCAGCAGCCAAGTGAGGCTAAGCGGCTACACCTTC.

This clonotype was counted between two and nine times. The CDR3 protein is CASTRPGVSGANVLTF. The CDR3, as DNA: TGTGCCAGCACCAGACCCGGGGTCTCTGGGGCCAACGTCCTGACTTTC. The chain is built from TRBV12-3 or TRBV12-4 and TRBJ2-6, with D possibly being TRBD2 (5 bases). V lost 7 bases to trimming and J lost 0 bases, with 13 bases between them. This CDR3 has 16 amino acids.

This rearrangement joins TRBV7-9 to TRBJ2-7; D may correspond to TRBD1 or TRBD2 (5 bases each). CDR1 SEHNR and CDR2 FQNEAQ come from the germline V gene (reference sequence). This CDR3 contains 14 residues. Trimming stripped 5 bases from V and 2 bases from J, with 13 bases between. CDR3 loop: CASSPRDLTYEQYF. CDR3 nucleotide sequence: TGTGCCAGCAGCCCTCGGGACCTAACCTACGAGCAGTACTTC.

The genes are TRBV12-3 or TRBV12-4 and TRBJ1-4; D is possibly TRBD1 (5 bases). The CDR3 contains 15 residues. Deletions cut 4 bases from V and 4 bases from J, with 13 bases between. Here the CDR3 reads CASSSTPGINEKLFF. DNA for the CDR3: TGTGCCAGCAGTTCGACCCCAGGGATTAATGAAAAACTGTTTTTT.

This clonotype showed up just a few times. The chain carries TRBV11-2 and TRBJ2-7; D is possibly TRBD1 or TRBD2 (5 bases each). Germline CDR1 and CDR2: SGHAT and FQNNGV. V gave up 4 bases and J gave up 7 bases, with 14 bases separating them. CDR3 length equals 13 residues. The CDR3 protein is CASSYPGSMEQYF. CDR3 sequence (DNA): TGTGCCAGCAGCTACCCAGGGAGCATGGAGCAGTACTTC.

This clonotype was recorded a few times. The rearrangement uses TRBV25-1 and TRBJ2-5; D uncertain. CDR1 is MGHDK, CDR2 SYGVNS, per germline. V gave up 1 base and J gave up 5 bases, with 8 bases separating them. The CDR3 is 13 residues long. In nucleotides, the CDR3 is TGTGCCAGCAGTGAATTGGTAGGGGAGACCCAGTACTTC. Translated: CASSELVGETQYF.

This clonotype was recorded a few times. The genes are TRBV4-2 and TRBJ2-1, with 13 bases fitting TRBD2. Unmatched junction bases numbered 9, after V lost 4 bases and J lost 0 bases. Germline CDR1 LGHNA, CDR2 YNFKEQ. The CDR3 loop spans 19 amino acids. The CDR3 bases are TGTGCCAGCAGCCCGAGACTAGCGGGGGGCCGTGCCTCCTACAATGAGCAGTTCTTC. Its translation: CASSPRLAGGRASYNEQFF.

This clonotype turned up a few times. The chain employs TRBV10-3 and TRBJ2-7; 9 nucleotides match TRBD2. V lost 6 bases and J lost 2; bases outside the gene matches: 8. The CDR3 has 15 residues. CDR1 is ENHRY, CDR2 SYGVKD, per germline. As DNA, the CDR3 is TGTGCCATCAGGATTAGCGGGGGCGAAACCTACGAGCAGTACTTC. Translation: CAIRISGGETYEQYF.

This clonotype was seen a handful of times. This rearrangement joins TRBV7-9 to TRBJ1-1; 7 bases are a match to TRBD1. Trimming removed 6 bases from V and 0 bases from J; junction bases left unmatched: 10. CDR1 and CDR2 (germline): SEHNR, FQNEAQ (reference sequence). The CDR3 loop spans 16 amino acids. This CDR3 is CASRPTPGQLNTEAFF. CDR3 bases: TGTGCCAGCAGGCCAACGCCGGGACAGCTGAACACTGAAGCTTTCTTT.

This clonotype has just a few counts. The chain links TRBV7-9 to TRBJ2-5; 7 positions match TRBD2. The CDR3 is 16 amino acids. After removal of 4 bases from V and 0 bases from J, the junction contained 8 bases not matched to a gene. Germline V gives CDR1 SEHNR, CDR2 FQNEAQ (reference sequence). The CDR3 loop reads CASSSGRTSYQETQYF. CDR3 sequence (DNA): TGTGCCAGCAGCTCAGGTCGGACTAGTTACCAAGAGACCCAGTACTTC.

This clonotype was detected only a few times. The chain is built from TRBV12-3 or TRBV12-4 and TRBJ2-3; D ambiguous. This CDR3 region has 13 residues. V was pared by 8 bases and J by 5 bases, with 14 bases between. CDR3 bases: TGTGCCAGCGCCCCTCAGGTCCTAGATACGCAGTATTTT. Amino acid sequence: CASAPQVLDTQYF.

This clonotype was seen a few times. The V gene is TRBV6-2 or TRBV6-3, the J gene TRBJ2-1, with 10 nucleotides matching TRBD2. J lost 2 bases, V lost 5 bases, and 3 bases had no gene match. This CDR3 is 15 amino acids long. Germline loops: CDR1 MNHEY, CDR2 SVGEGT. Here the CDR3 reads CASSGSGGAYNEQFF. CDR3 in DNA: TGTGCCAGCAGTGGCAGCGGGGGGGCCTACAATGAGCAGTTCTTC.

This CDR3 is CATQTGPEAFF. CDR3 coding DNA: TGTGCCACTCAGACAGGGCCCGAAGCTTTCTTT. The chain joins TRBV12-3 or TRBV12-4 to TRBJ1-1; the match to TRBD1 covers 7 bases. The junction had 7 bases not matched to a gene; V was cut back by 10 bases and J by 8 bases. The CDR3 contains 11 residues.

This clonotype has more than one count but fewer than ten. This rearrangement joins TRBV5-5 to TRBJ1-1; D is undetermined. CDR1 is SGHKS, CDR2 YYEKEE, per germline (reference sequence). Trimming left V 4 bases short and J 1 base short, with 11 bases between. The CDR3 loop spans 14 amino acids. For the CDR3, the DNA is TGTGCCAGCAGCGAACAGAGCTCGAACACTGAAGCTTTCTTT. It codes for CASSEQSSNTEAFF.

This clonotype was counted between two and nine times. V usage is TRBV5-5 and J usage is TRBJ2-7; TRBD2 might be the D (5 bases). This CDR3 contains 12 residues. Trimming pared 10 bases from V and 3 bases from J, leaving 14 bases between. Germline CDR1 reads SGHKS; CDR2 reads YYEKEE (reference sequence). The CDR3 protein is CASGSQDYEQYF. DNA of the CDR3: TGTGCCTCTGGGAGCCAAGACTACGAGCAGTACTTC.

There are a few counts of this clonotype. V gene TRBV7-3 combines with J gene TRBJ2-2; D gene ambiguous. The CDR3 extends over 13 amino acids. Trimming pared 1 base from V and 5 bases from J, leaving 5 bases between. The germline V gene has CDR1 SGHTA and CDR2 FQGTGA. The chain's CDR3 is CASSLIGTGELFF. The CDR3, as DNA: TGTGCCAGCAGCTTAATAGGGACCGGGGAGCTGTTTTTT.

The genes are TRBV20-1 and TRBJ2-3; 8 bases fit TRBD1. CDR1 is DFQATT, CDR2 SNEGSKA, per germline (reference sequence). J was trimmed by 1 base and V by 5 bases; bases with no gene match: 5. This CDR3 is built from 14 residues. The CDR3 nucleotides read TGCAGTGCTGCGACAGGGGTTGGCACAGATACGCAGTATTTT. Its protein is CSAATGVGTDTQYF.

This clonotype occurred many times. The rearrangement uses TRBV7-9 and TRBJ2-1; D is unresolved. This CDR3 has 13 residues. V gave up 5 bases and J gave up 5 bases, with 10 bases separating them. Germline CDR1 SEHNR, CDR2 FQNEAQ (reference sequence). In nucleotides, the CDR3 is TGTGCCAGCAGCGCCCGACTGGACAATGAGCAGTTCTTC. Translated, it gives CASSARLDNEQFF. The variable domain in full, completed from reference TRBV7-9 and TRBJ2-1, reads DTGVSQNPRHKITKRGQNVTFRCDPISEHNRLYWYRQTLGQGPEFLTYFQNEAQLEKSRLLSDRFSAERPKGSFSTLEIQRTEQGDSAMYLCASSARLDNEQFFGPGTRLTVL.

By share, this clonotype ranks as medium-sized. V usage is TRBV20-1 and J usage is TRBJ2-3; 7 bases map to TRBD1. The germline gives CDR1 DFQATT, CDR2 SNEGSKA (reference sequence). The CDR3 is made up of 13 amino acids. This CDR3 is CILQGRGTDTQYF. The CDR3 DNA reads as TGCATTTTACAGGGGCGCGGCACAGATACGCAGTATTTT.

This clonotype was observed at least ten times. The CDR3, as DNA: TGTGCCAGCAGCTTCGCCGGGACTAGCGGGAGTACCGATACGCAGTATTTT. Its translation: CASSFAGTSGSTDTQYF. The chain is built from TRBV5-5 and TRBJ2-3; 14 nucleotides align to TRBD2. The ends lost 2 bases at V and 6 bases at J; junction bases unmatched: 8. CDR3 length: 17 residues. Germline CDR1 is SGHKS and CDR2 is YYEKEE (reference sequence).

The rearrangement joins TRBV5-1 to TRBJ1-1; perhaps TRBD1 as D (5 bases). The CDR3 is made up of 14 amino acids. Germline values: CDR1 SGHRS, CDR2 YFSETQ. V was shortened by 3 bases and J by 5 bases, with 14 bases between the two germline ends. CDR3 residues: CASSSGLGVTEAFF. In DNA, the CDR3 is TGCGCCAGCAGCTCTGGCTTAGGGGTAACTGAAGCTTTCTTT.

The gene calls are TRBV20-1 and TRBJ2-7; 10 bases align to TRBD2. CDR1 and CDR2 from the germline V gene are DFQATT and SNEGSKA (reference sequence). The V gene end was trimmed by 7 bases and the J gene end by 3 bases; junction bases not matched to a gene: 6. This CDR3 contains 13 residues. CDR3 loop: CSVAGGGLYEQYF. Here the CDR3 DNA reads TGCAGTGTAGCGGGGGGCGGGCTCTACGAGCAGTACTTC.

The chain combines TRBV6-5 with TRBJ2-2, with D unclear. V dropped 7 bases and J dropped 6 bases, with 6 bases sitting between them. This CDR3 comprises 11 residues. Germline values: CDR1 MNHEY, CDR2 SVGAGI. For the CDR3, the DNA is TGTGCCAGCACCGGCGCCGGGGAGCTGTTTTTT. Residues: CASTGAGELFF.

This clonotype was observed a handful of times. This rearrangement joins TRBV7-6 to TRBJ2-7; 9 positions agree with TRBD1. The CDR3 runs to 15 residues. From germline, CDR1 is SGHVS and CDR2 FNYEAQ. The V and J ends lost 2 bases and 2 bases, in that order; junction bases with no gene match: 4. The CDR3, as DNA: TGTGCCAGCAGCTTAACAGGACAGGGGCCCTACGAGCAGTACTTC. Protein: CASSLTGQGPYEQYF.

This clonotype showed up just a few times. One end of the junction does not line up with germline, which may come from a read error. V and J are TRBV12-3 or TRBV12-4 and TRBJ2-5, with D perhaps matching TRBD2 (5 bases). This CDR3 contains 12 residues. CDR3 DNA: TGTGCCAGCAGTTTAGTCCTAGCTGTTATGAACTTC. Amino acid sequence: CASSLVLAVMNF.

This clonotype was found a few times. J is TRBJ1-5 and V is TRBV30; possibly TRBD1 for D (5 bases). Per germline, CDR1 GTSNPN and CDR2 SVGIG (reference sequence). V was pared by 0 bases and J by 6 bases, with 15 bases between. The CDR3 covers 15 residues. In nucleotides, the CDR3 is TGTGCCTGGAGTGTACATGAGGGGAACAGTCAGCCCCAGCATTTT. Encoded protein: CAWSVHEGNSQPQHF.

The CDR3 reads CASSYSLGAEAFF. DNA for the CDR3: TGTGCCAGCAGTTACTCTCTCGGGGCTGAAGCTTTCTTT. The chain links TRBV6-5 to TRBJ1-1, with D hard to call. CDR1 and CDR2 from the germline V gene are MNHEY and SVGAGI. The CDR3 is 13 residues long. V was pared by 0 bases and J by 6 bases, with 8 bases between.